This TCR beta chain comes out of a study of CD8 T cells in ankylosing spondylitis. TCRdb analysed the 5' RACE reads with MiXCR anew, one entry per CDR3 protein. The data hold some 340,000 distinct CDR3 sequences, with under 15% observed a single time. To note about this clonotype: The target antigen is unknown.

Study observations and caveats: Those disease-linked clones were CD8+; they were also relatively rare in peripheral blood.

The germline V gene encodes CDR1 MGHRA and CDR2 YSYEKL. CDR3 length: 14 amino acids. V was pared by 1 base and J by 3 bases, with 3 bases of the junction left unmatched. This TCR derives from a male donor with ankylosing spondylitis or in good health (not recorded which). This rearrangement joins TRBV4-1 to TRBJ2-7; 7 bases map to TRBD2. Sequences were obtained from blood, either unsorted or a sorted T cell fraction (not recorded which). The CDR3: CASSQGGGFYEQYF. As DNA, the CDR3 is TGCGCCAGCAGCCAAGGGGGGGGGTTCTACGAGCAGTACTTC.